This TCR beta chain was recorded in a study of T cell responses to AZD1222 COVID-19 vaccine. Regarding the study as a whole: The study found vaccine-associated CD4 TCRs spanning spike, dominant at 160-218 and 743-854. Clonal diversity may have been underestimated in mostly white British donors. Spike-specific TCR breadth and depth both grew after two AZD1222 doses. Only 5 or 6 individuals given AZD1222 were seropositive at baseline.

This clone was found once. Its antigen is not identified. Germline V gives CDR1 LGHDT, CDR2 YNNKEL (reference sequence). With 0 bases removed from V and 1 base from J, the gap between germline ends came to 6 bases. The CDR3 is 14 residues long. Profiling relied on immunoSEQ multiplex PCR, and the TCRdb table lists in-frame clones only, not all of them. Of approximately 140,000 clones in the sample, approximately 95% were seen once. The TCR sequence derives from an adult in good health. The chain is built from TRBV3-1 (or the pseudogene TRBV3-2) and TRBJ1-1; D remains unclear. The specimen comprised peripheral blood, sampled on day 0 of MenACWY control vaccination. The CDR3 nucleotides read TGTGCCAGCAGCCAAGACAAATCGAACACTGAAGCTTTCTTT. This encodes CASSQDKSNTEAFF.